This TCR beta chain was sequenced in a study of blood T cell repertoires in COVID-19. Which cohort a participant joined came from the clinical history participants gave. Per germline, CDR1 LNHDA and CDR2 SQIVND (reference sequence). The CDR3 has 14 residues. V was shortened by 3 bases and J by 9 bases, with 12 bases between the two germline ends. Clones were sequenced by immunoSEQ multiplex PCR, and TCRdb holds only the in-frame ones, with some missing. The sample records a few hundred thousand clones, 65% to 85% being singletons. The material sequenced was PBMCs or T cells enriched from blood (not recorded which). The receptor comes from a woman aged 40 to 50 who had recovered from COVID-19. The V gene is TRBV19, the J gene TRBJ1-6, with D possibly being TRBD1 (6 bases). In nucleotides, the CDR3 is TGTGCCAGTAGTATTCCTACAGGGAGTTCACCCCTCCACTTT. This codes for CASSIPTGSSPLHF.